This record concerns one T cell receptor (beta chain) sequence. The antigen this receptor binds is unknown. The sample holds no much larger clone one base away, and base qualities are not on file. The data originate from a study of cytomegalovirus exposure and HLA in healthy donors (TCRdb year 2017). A note on the overall study: An earlier analysis of about 530 of the donors reported 250 to 300 Gb of sequence data and 117 million unique TCR beta sequences obtained from approximately 180 million T cells. About 300 gigabases of sequencing data and 70 million to 85 million unique TCR sequences were included in an early release covering over 600 HLA-typed donors. Of the approximately 370 genotyped donors, more than 75% were placed in the genetic ancestry cluster associated with self-reported Caucasian donors. The study aimed to test whether cataloging public T cell receptors could reveal signatures of past pathogen exposure. The study used immunosequencing to profile the T cell repertoires of several hundred subjects and linked those repertoires to cytomegalovirus serostatus. A separate validation cohort of 90 to 150 different subjects was used in addition to the roughly 670-subject first cohort. High-throughput TCR immunosequencing, statistical association of individual TCRs with disease status, and machine learning were combined to predict cytomegalovirus infection status. A later analysis re-analyzed previously published TCR beta repertoires from hundreds of donors and added high-resolution HLA genotyping to study TCR occurrence patterns. The later analysis used no new phenotypic data to find candidate immune exposures, relying instead on TCR beta sequences and their occurrence across donors. To decide whether each TCR beta V gene segment behaved as functional or pseudogenic, an earlier analysis of some 600 of the donors relied on high-throughput TCR beta sequencing. Donor age, sex, ethnicity and CMV serostatus were collected together with the repertoire data. Genome-wide SNP genotypes for about 65% of the 666 donors were used in a later genetic analysis, which treated that subset as a discovery cohort. Every repertoire in the discovery cohort had been generated on one and the same sequencing platform. HLA typing covered class I and class II loci at four-digit resolution. The number of typed donors differed by locus: about 620-640 for A, B, C, DRB1 and DQB1; 522 for DQA1; fewer than 610 for DPA1; and around 450 for DPB1. A handful of DR-DQ haplotypes were handled as single units for association and clustering because linkage in the cohort was strong. On average, around 200,000 unique TCR beta nucleotide sequences were sequenced per donor among 300 to 500 genotyped donors of the cohort, with around 19% of those sequences being non-productive. Paper-wide results and their limitations: Correlated functional status among segregating V segments might be attributable to linkage disequilibrium, but an unknown experimental factor could not be ruled out. A cluster of highly shared sequence variants was judged likely to represent a technical artifact of the sequencing pipeline. A later analysis found that HLA-associated TCR beta chains were more clonally expanded and had lower generation probabilities than equally common non-associated chains. Some IMGT-functional V segments, including TRBV6-2 and TRBV6-3, could not be told apart with the 87-base-pair reads, so those segments were excluded. Sequencing depth was assumed to be roughly uniform across donors in the presence/absence analyses, though that assumption may not hold. The earlier analysis of nearly 600 of the donors excluded approximately 17 rarely observed V segments, including chromosome 9 orphons, because counts were too low. Broadly in line with IMGT annotations, most TCR beta V segments showed up in productive rearrangements about 90% or about 30% of the time in an earlier analysis of around 550 of the donors. According to a later genetic analysis, donors in an Asian-associated ancestry cluster had fewer N-insertions in productive TCRs than the roughly 700-donor mean. A few of the identified cytomegalovirus-associated TCR beta chains were confirmed in vitro to be specific for cytomegalovirus antigens. HLA typing was unavailable for some donors at each locus, so association tests used only the typed subset. A further reported finding was that TCR beta sequences accurately predicted the HLA-A and HLA-B alleles for most subjects in the first cohort. In a later analysis, 16,951 TCR beta sequences were associated with specific HLA alleles at a false discovery rate of 0.05. Immune exposure information for the cohort was limited to CMV serostatus. It was suggested by the authors that the approach could potentially be generalized to other disease states and immunological phenotypes. This cohort had only TCR beta chains sequenced, and the lack of alpha or paired-chain data limited which features could be detected. Assigning TCR associations to individual alleles was difficult when HLA alleles, especially DR and DQ, strongly co-occurred. In a later analysis, the rate of TCR association differed among HLA loci, with DRB1 alleles having the most associated TCRs and HLA-C alleles having the fewest. A later analysis reported that several top co-occurrence clusters appeared linked to parvovirus B19, influenza, CMV and Epstein-Barr virus. While some public TCRs were present in many individuals, most TCR sequences turned up only very rarely across donors. A total of around 150 TCR beta chains were listed by the study as associated with cytomegalovirus. A later genetic analysis associated a missense DCLRE1C variant with V-gene and J-gene trimming of TCR beta chains, and an independent cohort replicated the association. In both the original and validation cohorts, the classifier was reported to diagnose cytomegalovirus status with high specificity and sensitivity. According to a later analysis, most CMV-associated TCR beta chains appeared to be HLA-restricted, and the HLA associations seemed to be driven largely by CMV exposure.

The germline V gene supplies CDR1 MNHEY and CDR2 SVGAGI. The CDR3 covers 12 residues, taking in both the cysteine and the phenylalanine. Only the CDR3 part of the read is kept: 36 bases, read in frame from the first base. Trimming takes 8 bases off V and 6 bases off J; junction bases not matched to a gene: 3. The cohort consisted of 666 healthy bone marrow donors. All cohort members were sampled while nominally healthy, although unrecorded immune exposures were likely present. The donor was CMV seropositive and was included in the group of around 300 seropositive cohort members. A peripheral blood sample was collected from each donor, and TCR beta sequencing was performed on peripheral blood mononuclear cells. The Qiagen DNeasy Blood Extraction Kit was used to extract genomic DNA from the blood cell samples. The method was the immunoSEQ multiplex PCR assay. For the multiplex PCR, a mixture combining 60 forward primers for TCR Vbeta segments and 13 reverse primers for TCR Jbeta segments was used. The CDR3 region of rearranged TCR beta genes was amplified from genomic DNA with a multiplex PCR assay. The amplified TCR beta libraries were sequenced on the Illumina HiSeq System as 87-base-pair reads. The original methods were these. A later analysis tallied around 82 million unique TCR beta chains across the 666 repertoires, and approximately 12 million of those chains were shared by two or more donors. A nearest-neighbor algorithm error-corrected the raw reads and collapsed the reads into unique sequences, merging closely related sequences to remove PCR and sequencing errors. V, D and J gene segments were assigned by aligning CDR3 sequences to IMGT reference sequences. For a sequence to be retained, a match of at least six nucleotides to both a V gene segment and a J gene segment was required. Rearrangements were classified as productive when the CDR3 lacked stop codons and remained in frame with V and J, and all other rearrangements were classified as non-productive. Following IMGT convention, CDR3 was defined as the stretch from the second conserved V-encoded cysteine up to the conserved J-encoded phenylalanine. Sequences without an unambiguous match to a single V gene segment were excluded from the earlier analysis of a few hundred of the donors. In an earlier analysis of 450 to 750 of the donors, a V segment was called functional when productive rearrangements were above 56.7%, and segregating when the standard deviation between donors exceeded 5%. A statistical classification framework was built to diagnose cytomegalovirus status from the catalog of TCR beta chain sequences. A later analysis assigned V and J genes by comparing TCR nucleotide sequences with IMGT/GENE-DB human TR gene sequences. The TCRdist pipeline was used in a later analysis to assign CDR3 sequences and most-parsimonious VDJ recombination scenarios. In a later analysis, each TCR beta chain was defined by its CDR3 amino acid sequence together with its V-gene family, and reads lacking a unique V-gene family were excluded. In a later analysis, several hundred highly shared, low-generation-probability nucleotide sequences were removed to address suspected cross-contamination and a sequencing artifact. In a later analysis, a clonal expansion index was calculated for each public chain from normalized within-repertoire ranks of inferred template counts. A later analysis computed generation probabilities with a VDJ recombination model fitted to out-of-frame rearrangements, and checked the results against IGoR. In a later analysis, TCR-TCR, TCR-HLA and TCR-CMV co-occurrence was scored with hypergeometric tests, and a repertoire-size bias correction was applied to TCR pairs. In a later analysis, false discovery rates were estimated by permuting HLA or CMV assignments 20 times. In a later analysis, co-occurring TCRs were grouped using DBSCAN, and TCRdist sequence similarity was added for clustering within HLA-allele-positive subsets. Co-occurrence clustering excluded repertoires with fewer than 30,000 or more than 120,000 public chains, plus five with anomalous nucleotide sharing. Imported from immuneACCESS, the table was reduced by TCRdb to in-frame sequences with V and J called. These copies leave out some clones; in studies compared against another copy, an unresolved V gene accounts for under half, and the cause of the remainder is not known. V and J calls and clone size are given by that table; D and trimming were obtained from the DNA. The sample table records 200,000 or so clones; nearly 80% of these occur just once. The ten biggest clones cover under 7% of the sample.

The specimen was PBMCs. The clonotype originates from a woman aged 25-40 years in good health and CMV-seropositive. Recombination linked TRBV6-5 to TRBJ1-1; 10 middle bases align to TRBD1. Here is the DNA: TGTGCCAGCGGGACAGGGGCGGCTGAAGCTTTCTTT. It codes for CASGTGAAEAFF.